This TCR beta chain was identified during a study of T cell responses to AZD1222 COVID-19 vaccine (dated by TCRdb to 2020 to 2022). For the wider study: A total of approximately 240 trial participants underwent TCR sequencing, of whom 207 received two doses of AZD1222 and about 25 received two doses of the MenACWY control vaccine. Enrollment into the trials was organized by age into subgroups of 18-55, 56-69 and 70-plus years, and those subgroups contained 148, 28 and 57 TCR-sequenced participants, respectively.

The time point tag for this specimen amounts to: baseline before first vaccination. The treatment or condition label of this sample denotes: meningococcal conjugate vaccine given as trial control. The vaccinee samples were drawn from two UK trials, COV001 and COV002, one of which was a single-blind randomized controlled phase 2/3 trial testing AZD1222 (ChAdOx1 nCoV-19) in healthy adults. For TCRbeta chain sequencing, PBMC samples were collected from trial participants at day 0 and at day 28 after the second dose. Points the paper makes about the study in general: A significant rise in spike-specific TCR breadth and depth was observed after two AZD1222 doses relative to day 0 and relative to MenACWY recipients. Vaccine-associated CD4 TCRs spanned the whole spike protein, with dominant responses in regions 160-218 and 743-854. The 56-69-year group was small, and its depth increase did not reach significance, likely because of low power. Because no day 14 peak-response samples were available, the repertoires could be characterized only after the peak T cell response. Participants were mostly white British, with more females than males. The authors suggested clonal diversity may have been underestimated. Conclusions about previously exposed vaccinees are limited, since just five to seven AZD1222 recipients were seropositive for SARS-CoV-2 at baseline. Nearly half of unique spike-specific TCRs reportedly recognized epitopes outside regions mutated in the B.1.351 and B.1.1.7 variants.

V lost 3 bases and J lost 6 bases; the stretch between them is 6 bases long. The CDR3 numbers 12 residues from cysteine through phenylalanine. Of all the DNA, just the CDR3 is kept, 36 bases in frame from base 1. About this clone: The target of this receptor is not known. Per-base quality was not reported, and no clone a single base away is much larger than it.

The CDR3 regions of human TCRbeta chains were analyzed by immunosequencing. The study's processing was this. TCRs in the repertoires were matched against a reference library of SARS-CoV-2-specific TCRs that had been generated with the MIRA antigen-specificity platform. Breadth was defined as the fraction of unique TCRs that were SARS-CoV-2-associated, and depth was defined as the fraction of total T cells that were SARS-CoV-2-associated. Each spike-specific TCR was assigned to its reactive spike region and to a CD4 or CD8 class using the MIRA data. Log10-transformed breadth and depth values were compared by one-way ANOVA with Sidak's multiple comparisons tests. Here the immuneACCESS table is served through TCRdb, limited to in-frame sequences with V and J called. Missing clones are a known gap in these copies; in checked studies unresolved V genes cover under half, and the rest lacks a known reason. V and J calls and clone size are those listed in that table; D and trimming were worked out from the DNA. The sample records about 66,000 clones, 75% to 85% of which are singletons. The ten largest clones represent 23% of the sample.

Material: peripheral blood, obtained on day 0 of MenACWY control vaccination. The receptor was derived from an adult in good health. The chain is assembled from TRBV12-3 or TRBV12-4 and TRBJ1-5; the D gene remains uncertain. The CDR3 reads CASSLEGQPQHF. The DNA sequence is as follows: TGTGCCAGCAGTTTGGAGGGTCAGCCCCAGCATTTT.